This T cell receptor beta chain was observed in a study of T cell clonality in common variable immunodeficiency. Many counts were recorded for this clone. No antigen is known for it. Read sequence stops 3 residues before the CDR3 end, and the germline J gene provides the missing end. CDR3 length: 14 residues. Trimming pared 1 base from V and 4 bases from J, leaving 8 bases between. CDR1 SEHNR and CDR2 FQNEAQ come from the germline V gene (reference sequence). TCRdb's copy holds only in-frame clones and misses some; the assay was immunoSEQ multiplex PCR. In total the sample includes tens of thousands of clones, none of them seen once. Study results and caveats: Links between repertoire features and CVID complications were heterogeneity-limited.

The sequence derives from a person aged 18 to 69 in good health. Sample: peripheral blood mononuclear cells. V gene TRBV7-9 combines with J gene TRBJ2-1; unclear D gene. This CDR3 is CASSLGPQYNEQFF. The CDR3 bases that were read are TGTGCCAGCAGCTTAGGGCCACAGTACAATGAG.